This T cell receptor beta chain came from a study of cytomegalovirus exposure and HLA in healthy donors. The PCR ran on 60 Vbeta and 13 Jbeta primers. Using immunoSEQ multiplex PCR, the repertoire was profiled, and TCRdb retains in-frame clones only, with some absent. This sample yields 100,000 to 150,000 clones, of which about 73% are seen a single time; about 4% belongs to the top ten. This TCR came from a woman between 45 and 60 years old in good health and CMV-seropositive. Sequenced sample: PBMCs.

CDR3 residues: CASSLTGGKATNEKLFF. CDR3 bases: TGTGCCAGCAGCTTGACCGGGGGGAAGGCAACTAATGAAAAACTGTTTTTT. The chain combines TRBV11-2 with TRBJ1-4; possible D gene TRBD1, 5 bases. Germline V gene data show CDR1 as SGHAT and CDR2 as FQNNGV. The CDR3 runs 17 residues. V was cut by 3 bases and J by 0 bases, with 14 bases left in between.